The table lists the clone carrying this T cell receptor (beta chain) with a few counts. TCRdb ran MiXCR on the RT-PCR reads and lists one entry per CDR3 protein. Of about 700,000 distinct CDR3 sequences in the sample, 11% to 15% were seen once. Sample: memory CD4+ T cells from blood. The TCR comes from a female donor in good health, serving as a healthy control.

The CDR3 loop is CAWRGHEAEQYF. The CDR3 region has the DNA TGTGCCTGGAGGGGCCATGAGGCCGAGCAGTACTTC. V gene TRBV30 combines with J gene TRBJ2-7; no definite D call. With 3 bases removed from V and 6 bases from J, the gap between germline ends came to 12 bases. There are 12 residues in the CDR3. CDR1 is GTSNPN and CDR2 is SVGIG in the germline V gene (reference sequence). The full variable domain, rest sourced from reference TRBV30 and TRBJ2-7, is SQTIHQWPATLVQPVGSPLSLECTVEGTSNPNLYWYRQAAGRGLQLLFYSVGIGQISSEVPQNLSASRPQDRQFILSSKKLLLSDSGFYLCAWRGHEAEQYFGPGTRLTVT.